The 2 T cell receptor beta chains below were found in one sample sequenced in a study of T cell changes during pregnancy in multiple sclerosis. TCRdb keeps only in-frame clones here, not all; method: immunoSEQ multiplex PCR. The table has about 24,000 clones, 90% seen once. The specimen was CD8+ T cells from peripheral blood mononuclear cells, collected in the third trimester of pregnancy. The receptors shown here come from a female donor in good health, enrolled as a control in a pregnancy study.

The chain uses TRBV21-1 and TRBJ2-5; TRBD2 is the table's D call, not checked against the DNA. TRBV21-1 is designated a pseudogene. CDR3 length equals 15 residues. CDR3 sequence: CAINKAGDSQETQYF. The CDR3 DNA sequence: TGTGCCATAAACAAAGCGGGAGACTCCCAAGAGACCCAGTACTTC.

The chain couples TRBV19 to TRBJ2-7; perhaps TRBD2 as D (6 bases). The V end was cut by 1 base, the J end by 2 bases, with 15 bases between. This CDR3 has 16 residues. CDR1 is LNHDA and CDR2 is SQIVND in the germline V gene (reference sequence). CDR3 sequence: CASSIAGGSGPYEQYF. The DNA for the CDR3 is TGTGCCAGTAGTATAGCTGGCGGTAGCGGACCCTACGAGCAGTACTTC.